This TCR beta chain was retrieved from a study of vaccination and CD4 T cells after COVID-19. With the Oncomine TCR Beta short-read assay, DNA from cultured CD4+ T cells was sequenced. TCRdb analysed the PCR reads with MiXCR anew, one entry per CDR3 protein. This table holds a few thousand distinct CDR3 sequences, approximately 80% found once. On this clonotype: Its target is not known.

Treatment here: approximately 9-day PBMC culture with coronavirus spike peptide pools or control peptides (ViraFEST assay). All positive PCR tests were dated between March and December 2020, predating US Alpha, Beta and Delta variants. Fresh IL-2 medium was used to replace half of the medium on days 3 and 7. Per germline, CDR1 DFQATT and CDR2 SNEGSKA (reference sequence). Trimming removed 5 bases at V and 2 bases at J, with 16 bases between. The CDR3 sequence is 15 residues long. Sample: CD4+ T cells from blood, cultured in vitro. This TCR came from a human donor who had recovered from COVID-19. The chain carries TRBV20-1 and TRBJ1-5, with TRBD1 as a possible D gene (5 bases). The CDR3 DNA reads TGCAGTGCTCTTCGGGGGAATAGGGGCAATCAGCCCCAGCATTTT. Translation: CSALRGNRGNQPQHF.